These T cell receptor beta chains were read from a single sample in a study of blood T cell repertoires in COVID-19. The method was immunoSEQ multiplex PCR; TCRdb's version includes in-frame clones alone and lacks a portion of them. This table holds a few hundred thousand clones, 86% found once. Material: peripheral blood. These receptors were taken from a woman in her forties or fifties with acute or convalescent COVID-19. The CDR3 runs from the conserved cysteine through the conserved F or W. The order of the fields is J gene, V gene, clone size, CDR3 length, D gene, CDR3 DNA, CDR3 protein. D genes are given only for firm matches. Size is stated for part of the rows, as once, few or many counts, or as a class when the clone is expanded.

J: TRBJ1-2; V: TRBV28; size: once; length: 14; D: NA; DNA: TGTGCCAGCAGTCCCTTTCTCAGTAACTATGGCTACACCTTC; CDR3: CASSPFLSNYGYTF
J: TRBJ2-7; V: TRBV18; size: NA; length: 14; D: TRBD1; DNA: TGTGCCAGCTCACCAGGGACAGGGCGGTTACAGCAGTACTTC; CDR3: CASSPGTGRLQQYF
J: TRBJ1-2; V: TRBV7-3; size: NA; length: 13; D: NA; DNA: TGTGCCAGCAGTTTCGACCGCGGCGGTGGCTACACCTTC; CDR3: CASSFDRGGGYTF
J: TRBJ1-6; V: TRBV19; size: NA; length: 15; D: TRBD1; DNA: TGTGCCAGTAGTCTTGGGACAGTTTATAATTCACCCCTCCACTTT; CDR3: CASSLGTVYNSPLHF
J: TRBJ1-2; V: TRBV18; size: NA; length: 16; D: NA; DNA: TGTGCCAGCTCATCAATCGCACCGGGGGGCGCTGATGGCTACACCTTC; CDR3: CASSSIAPGGADGYTF
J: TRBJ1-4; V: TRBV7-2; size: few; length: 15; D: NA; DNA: TGTGCCAGCAGCTTTCCAACTGGTGGTAATGAAAAACTGTTTTTT; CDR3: CASSFPTGGNEKLFF
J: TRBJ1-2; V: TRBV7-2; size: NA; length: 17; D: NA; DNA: TGTGCCAGCAGCCCCCGCCCTGGGACACGGGGAAGCTATGGCTACACCTTC; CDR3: CASSPRPGTRGSYGYTF
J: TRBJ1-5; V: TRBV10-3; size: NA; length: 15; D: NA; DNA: TGTGCCATCAGTGAGTCGGGGGGGGGCGATCAGCCCCAGCATTTT; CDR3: CAISESGGGDQPQHF
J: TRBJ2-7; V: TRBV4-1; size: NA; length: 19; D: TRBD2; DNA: TGCGCCAGCAGCCAATTCCCCGGGACTAGCGGGCCCGCCACCTACGAGCAGTACTTC; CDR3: CASSQFPGTSGPATYEQYF
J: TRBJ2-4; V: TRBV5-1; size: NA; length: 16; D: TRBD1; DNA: TGCGCCAGCAGCTTGACAGGGGCCTTCGACAAAAACATTCAGTACTTC; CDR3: CASSLTGAFDKNIQYF
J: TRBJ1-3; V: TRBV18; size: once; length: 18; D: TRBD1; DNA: TGTGCCAGCTCACCACTCCAACAGGGGGTTCGCTCTGGAAACACCATATATTTT; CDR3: CASSPLQQGVRSGNTIYF
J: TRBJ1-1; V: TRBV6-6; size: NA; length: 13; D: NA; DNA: TGTGCCAGCAGTTACCCTTACCAACTGGGCGCTTTCTTT; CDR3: CASSYPYQLGAFF
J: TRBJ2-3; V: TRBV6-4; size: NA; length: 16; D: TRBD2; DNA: TGTGCCAGCAGTTTCGGGACTAGCGGACTCGGGTATACGCAGTATTTT; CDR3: CASSFGTSGLGYTQYF
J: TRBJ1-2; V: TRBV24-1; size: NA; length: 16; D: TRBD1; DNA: TGTGCCACCAGTGACCCTAGTATGACAGGGGGAAATGGCTACACCTTC; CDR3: CATSDPSMTGGNGYTF
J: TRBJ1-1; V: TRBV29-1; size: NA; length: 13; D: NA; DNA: TGCAGCGTTGAGGGTCAGGCCAACACTGAAGCTTTCTTT; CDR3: CSVEGQANTEAFF
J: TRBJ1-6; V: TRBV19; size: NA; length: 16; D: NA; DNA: TGTGCCAGTAGTACCCCCAGCAGGGCGGACAATTCACCCCTCCACTTT; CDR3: CASSTPSRADNSPLHF
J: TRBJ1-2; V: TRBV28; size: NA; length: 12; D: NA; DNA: TGTGCCAGCAGTTTAGCAGGGCAGGGCTACACCTTC; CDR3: CASSLAGQGYTF
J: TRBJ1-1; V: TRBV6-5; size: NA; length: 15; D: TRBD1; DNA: TGTGCCAGCAGTTACTTCAGACAGGGGGCGACTGAAGCTTTCTTT; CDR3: CASSYFRQGATEAFF
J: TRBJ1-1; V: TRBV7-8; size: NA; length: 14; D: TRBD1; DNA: TGTGCCAGCAGCTTTGGGACAGGGAGTACTGAAGCTTTCTTT; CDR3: CASSFGTGSTEAFF
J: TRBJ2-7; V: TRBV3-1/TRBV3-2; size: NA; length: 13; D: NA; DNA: TGTGCCAGCAGCCAAGGGTCGGGTGGGGAGCAGTACTTC; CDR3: CASSQGSGGEQYF
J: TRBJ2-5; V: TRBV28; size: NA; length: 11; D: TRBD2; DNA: TGTGCCAGCCGGGGGGGGGAGACCCAGTACTTC; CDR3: CASRGGETQYF